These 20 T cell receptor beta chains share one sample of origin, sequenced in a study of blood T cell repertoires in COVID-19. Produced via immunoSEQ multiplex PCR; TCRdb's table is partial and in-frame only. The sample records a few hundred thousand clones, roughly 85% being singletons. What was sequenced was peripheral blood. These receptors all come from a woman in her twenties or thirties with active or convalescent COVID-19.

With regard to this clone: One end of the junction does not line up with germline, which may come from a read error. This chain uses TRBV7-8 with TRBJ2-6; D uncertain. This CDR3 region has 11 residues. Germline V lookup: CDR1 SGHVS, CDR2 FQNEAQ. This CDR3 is CASSPALELAF. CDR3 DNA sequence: TGTGCCAGCAGCCCTGCTCTAGAGTTAGCTTTC.

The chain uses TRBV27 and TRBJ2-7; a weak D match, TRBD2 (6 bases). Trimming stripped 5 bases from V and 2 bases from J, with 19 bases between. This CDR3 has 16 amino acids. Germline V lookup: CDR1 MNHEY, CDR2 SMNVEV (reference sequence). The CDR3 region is CASSPSGGNEAYEQYF. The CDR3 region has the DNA TGTGCCAGCAGTCCTTCGGGCGGGAACGAGGCCTACGAGCAGTACTTC.

Here the CDR3 reads CASSLQGASNQPQHF. Written as DNA, the CDR3 is TGTGCCAGCAGCCTACAGGGGGCGAGCAATCAGCCCCAGCATTTT. The V gene is TRBV2, the J gene TRBJ1-5; 9 positions agree with TRBD1. The CDR3 consists of 15 residues. Germline V gene data show CDR1 as SNHLY and CDR2 as FYNNEI. V shed 6 bases and J 1 base; nucleotides not matched to a gene: 4.

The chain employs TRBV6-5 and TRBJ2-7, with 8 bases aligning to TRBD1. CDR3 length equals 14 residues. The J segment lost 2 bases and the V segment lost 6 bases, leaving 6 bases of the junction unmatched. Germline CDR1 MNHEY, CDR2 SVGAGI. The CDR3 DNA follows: TGTGCCAGCAGCTACGACAGGGGAGCCTACGAGCAGTACTTC. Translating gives CASSYDRGAYEQYF.

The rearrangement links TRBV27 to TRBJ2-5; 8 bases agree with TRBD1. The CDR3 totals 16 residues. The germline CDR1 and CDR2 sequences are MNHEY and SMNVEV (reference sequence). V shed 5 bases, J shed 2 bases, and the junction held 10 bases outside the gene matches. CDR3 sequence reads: CASSPDRAVRQETQYF. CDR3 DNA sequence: TGTGCCAGCAGTCCGGACAGGGCGGTCCGTCAAGAGACCCAGTACTTC.

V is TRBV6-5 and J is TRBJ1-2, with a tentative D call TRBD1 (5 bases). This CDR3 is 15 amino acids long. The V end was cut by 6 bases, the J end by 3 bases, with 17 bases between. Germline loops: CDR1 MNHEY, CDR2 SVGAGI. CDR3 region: CASSPAVGGYYGYTF. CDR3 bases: TGTGCCAGCAGCCCCGCGGTTGGGGGGTACTATGGCTACACCTTC.

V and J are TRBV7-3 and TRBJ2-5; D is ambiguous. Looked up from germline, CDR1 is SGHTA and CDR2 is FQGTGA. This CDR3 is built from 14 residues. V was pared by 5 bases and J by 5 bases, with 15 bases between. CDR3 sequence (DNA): TGTGCCAGCAGCGCAAACGCGGCAGATGAGACCCAGTACTTC. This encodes CASSANAADETQYF.

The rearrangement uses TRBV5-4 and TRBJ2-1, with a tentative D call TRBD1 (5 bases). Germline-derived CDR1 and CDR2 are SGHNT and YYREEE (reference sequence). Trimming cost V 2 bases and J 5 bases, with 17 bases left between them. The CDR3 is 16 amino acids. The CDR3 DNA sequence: TGTGCCAGCAGCTTTCAGGGTGCGAATTTCAACAATGAGCAGTTCTTC. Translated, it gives CASSFQGANFNNEQFF.

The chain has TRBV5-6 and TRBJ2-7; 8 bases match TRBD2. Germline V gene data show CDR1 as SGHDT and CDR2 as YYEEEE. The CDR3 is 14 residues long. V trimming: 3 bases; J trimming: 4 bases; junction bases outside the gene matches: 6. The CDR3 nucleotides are TGTGCCAGCAGCTCTCGGGGGGGCGTATACGAGCAGTACTTC. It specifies CASSSRGGVYEQYF.

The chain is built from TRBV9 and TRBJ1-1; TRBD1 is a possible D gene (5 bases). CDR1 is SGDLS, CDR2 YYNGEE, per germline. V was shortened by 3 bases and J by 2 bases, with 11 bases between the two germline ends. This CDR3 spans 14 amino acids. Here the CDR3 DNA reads TGTGCCAGCAGCGCAGCACAGGTAAACACTGAAGCTTTCTTT. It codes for CASSAAQVNTEAFF.

CDR3 sequence (DNA): TGTGCCACCAGCAGTGGACAGGGGCTCCAGCCCCAGCATTTT. Translation gives CATSSGQGLQPQHF. This chain links TRBV15 with TRBJ1-5; 9 positions match TRBD1. The V segment lost 3 bases and the J segment 7 bases; nucleotides outside the gene matches: 4. There are 14 residues in the CDR3. Looked up from germline, CDR1 is LNHNV and CDR2 is YYDKDF (reference sequence).

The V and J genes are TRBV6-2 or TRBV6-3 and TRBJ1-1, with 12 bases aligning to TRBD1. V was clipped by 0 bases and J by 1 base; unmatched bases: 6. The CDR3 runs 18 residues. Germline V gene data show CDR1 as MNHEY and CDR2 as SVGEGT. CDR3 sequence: CASSYSIGTGGANTEAFF. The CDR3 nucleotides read TGTGCCAGCAGTTACTCGATTGGGACAGGGGGCGCGAACACTGAAGCTTTCTTT.

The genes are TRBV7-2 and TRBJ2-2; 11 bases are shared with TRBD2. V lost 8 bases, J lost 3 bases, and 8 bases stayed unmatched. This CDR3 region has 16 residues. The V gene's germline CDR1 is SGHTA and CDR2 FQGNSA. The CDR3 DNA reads TGTGCCAGCGGAAGTAGCGGGGGGGCGGACACCGGGGAGCTGTTTTTT. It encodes CASGSSGGADTGELFF.

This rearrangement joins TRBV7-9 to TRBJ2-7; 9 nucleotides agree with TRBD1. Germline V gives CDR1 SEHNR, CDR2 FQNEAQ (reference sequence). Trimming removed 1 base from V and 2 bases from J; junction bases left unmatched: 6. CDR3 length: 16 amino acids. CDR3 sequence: CASSLEDRGPPYEQYF. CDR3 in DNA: TGTGCCAGCAGCTTAGAGGACAGGGGACCCCCCTACGAGCAGTACTTC.

DNA for the CDR3: TGCGCCAGCAGCCAAGATAGGAGGGCCTATAATTCACCCCTCCACTTT. Residues: CASSQDRRAYNSPLHF. The chain carries TRBV4-3 and TRBJ1-6; no clear D. CDR1 LGHNA and CDR2 YSLEER come from the germline V gene. CDR3 length equals 16 residues. V lost 0 bases to trimming and J lost 2 bases, with 8 bases between them.

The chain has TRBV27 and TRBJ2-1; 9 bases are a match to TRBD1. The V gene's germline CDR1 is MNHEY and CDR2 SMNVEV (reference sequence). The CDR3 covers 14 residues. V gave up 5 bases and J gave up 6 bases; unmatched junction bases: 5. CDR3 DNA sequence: TGTGCCAGCAGTGGCACGACAGGGGGCAATGAGCAGTTCTTC. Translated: CASSGTTGGNEQFF.

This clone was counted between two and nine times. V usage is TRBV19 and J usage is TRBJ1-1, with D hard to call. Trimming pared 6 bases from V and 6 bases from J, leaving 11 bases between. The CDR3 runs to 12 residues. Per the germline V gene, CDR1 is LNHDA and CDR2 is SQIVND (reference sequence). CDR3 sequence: CASRAAMAEAFF. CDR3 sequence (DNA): TGTGCCAGTAGAGCTGCAATGGCTGAAGCTTTCTTT.

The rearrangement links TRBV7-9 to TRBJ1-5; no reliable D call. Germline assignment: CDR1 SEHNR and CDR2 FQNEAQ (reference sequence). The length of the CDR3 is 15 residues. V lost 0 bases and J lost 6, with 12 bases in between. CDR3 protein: CASSLAGVAVQPQHF. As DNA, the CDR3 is TGTGCCAGCAGCTTAGCCGGGGTAGCGGTTCAGCCCCAGCATTTT.

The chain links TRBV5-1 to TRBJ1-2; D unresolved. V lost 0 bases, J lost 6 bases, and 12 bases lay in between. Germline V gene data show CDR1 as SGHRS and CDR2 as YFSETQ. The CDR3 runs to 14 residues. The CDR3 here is CASSLDPFSDGYTF. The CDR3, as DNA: TGCGCCAGCAGCTTGGATCCGTTCTCTGATGGCTACACCTTC.

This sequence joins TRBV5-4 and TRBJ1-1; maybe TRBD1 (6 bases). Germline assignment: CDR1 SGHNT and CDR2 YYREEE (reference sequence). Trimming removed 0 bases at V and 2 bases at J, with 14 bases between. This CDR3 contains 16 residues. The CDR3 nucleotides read TGTGCCAGCAGCTTGGGGGGGCGAGCCGTAAACACTGAAGCTTTCTTT. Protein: CASSLGGRAVNTEAFF.